The clone carrying this TCR beta chain was seen a handful of times. Its antigen is undetermined. General study points: Tumor Tregs overlapped most with tumor, then blood, naive CD4+ cells. In terms of TCR gene usage, tumor memory CD4+ T cells clustered together with blood and lymph node memory CD4+ cells, as well as with lymph node naive CD4+ cells.

The sorted Tregs were CD4+CD25+CD127-/low cells. Semi-nested PCR with Nested Universal Primer A followed constant-region reverse priming of full-length variable regions. TCRdb redid the calling of the 5' RACE reads with MiXCR, one entry per CDR3 protein. The sample includes over 45,000 distinct CDR3 sequences, roughly 28% of them seen just once. CDR1 MNHEY and CDR2 SVGAGI come from the germline V gene. The CDR3 length is 16 residues. Unmatched junction bases numbered 9, after V lost 6 bases and J lost 3 bases. V and J are TRBV6-5 and TRBJ1-4, with TRBD1 matching 8 bases. Sequenced material: tumor-infiltrating Tregs sorted from the breast tumor. The clonotype originates from a female donor with breast cancer. The CDR3 loop is CASRPIDRGPNEKLFF. CDR3 nucleotide sequence: TGTGCCAGCAGACCAATCGACAGGGGACCTAATGAAAAACTGTTTTTT.